The 24 T cell receptor beta chains below all came from one sample that was sequenced in a study of blood T cell repertoires in COVID-19. Here immunoSEQ multiplex PCR was the method, and the copy in TCRdb shows in-frame clones only, minus some. Among tens of thousands of clones listed, around 80% were seen once. The specimen was peripheral blood. These receptors were taken from a man in his forties or fifties with active or convalescent COVID-19.

J is TRBJ2-3 and V is TRBV19; TRBD1 matches at 8 bases. In germline, CDR1 is LNHDA, CDR2 SQIVND (reference sequence). This CDR3 has 16 residues. V shed 4 bases and J 1 base; nucleotides not matched to a gene: 7. The CDR3 is CASSKSGTGRTDTQYF. The DNA of the CDR3 is TGTGCCAGTAGTAAATCCGGGACAGGACGCACAGATACGCAGTATTTT.

The chain combines TRBV6-5 with TRBJ2-7; 7 positions match TRBD1. V dropped 7 bases and J dropped 2; count of bases not matched to a gene: 8. The CDR3 length is 14 residues. In germline, CDR1 is MNHEY, CDR2 SVGAGI. The CDR3 DNA follows: TGTGCCAGCATATCTCGACAGGGCACCTACGAGCAGTACTTC. It encodes CASISRQGTYEQYF.

The rearrangement uses TRBV10-2 and TRBJ2-2, with D perhaps matching TRBD1 (6 bases). The CDR3 consists of 16 residues. Looked up from germline, CDR1 is WSHSY and CDR2 is SAAADI. Between the trimmed V and J ends, which lost 0 bases and 4 bases, there was a span of 12 bases. The CDR3: CASSESTDRATGELFF. For the CDR3, the DNA is TGCGCCAGCAGTGAGTCGACGGACAGAGCCACCGGGGAGCTGTTTTTT.

The CDR3 sequence: CASSRTGGEVNTEAFF. The CDR3 DNA sequence: TGTGCCAGCAGTCGGACAGGGGGCGAGGTGAACACTGAAGCTTTCTTT. The chain is built from TRBV6-2 or TRBV6-3 and TRBJ1-1, with TRBD1 matching over 11 bases. Unmatched junction bases numbered 5, after V lost 5 bases and J lost 0 bases. This CDR3 contains 16 residues. Germline V gene lookup returns CDR1 MNHEY and CDR2 SVGEGT.

The V and J genes are TRBV6-4 and TRBJ2-7; 8 positions match TRBD2. The germline V gene has CDR1 MRHNA and CDR2 SNTAGT. Trimming at V came to 5 bases and at J to 2 bases, leaving 5 bases not matched to a gene. CDR3 size: 14 residues. This CDR3 reads CASSPVAGPYEQYF. CDR3 in DNA: TGTGCCAGCAGTCCCGTAGCGGGGCCCTACGAGCAGTACTTC.

The genes are TRBV5-1 and TRBJ1-1, with 8 bases fitting TRBD1. The ends lost 4 bases at V and 4 bases at J; junction bases unmatched: 6. The CDR3 is 14 amino acids. Germline CDR1 SGHRS, CDR2 YFSETQ. In DNA, the CDR3 is TGCGCCAGCAGCGTCCGGACAGGGTCCACTGAAGCTTTCTTT. Its protein is CASSVRTGSTEAFF.

The rearrangement links TRBV5-1 to TRBJ2-4, with 9 positions matching TRBD1. CDR3 length equals 14 residues. The V gene end was trimmed by 4 bases and the J gene end by 7 bases; junction bases not matched to a gene: 6. Germline V gene sequence: CDR1 SGHRS, CDR2 YFSETQ. Here the CDR3 reads CASSTTGGRNIQYF. CDR3 DNA: TGCGCCAGCAGCACCACAGGGGGCAGGAACATTCAGTACTTC.

This sequence joins TRBV7-9 and TRBJ2-1; TRBD2 is a possible D gene (7 bases). The CDR3 is 16 amino acids. CDR1 and CDR2 from the germline V gene are SEHNR and FQNEAQ (reference sequence). With 8 bases removed from V and 3 bases from J, the gap between germline ends came to 20 bases. The CDR3 DNA reads as TGTGCCAGCGGGGACTGGCGGGGGCCGAACTACAATGAGCAGTTCTTC. Its protein product is CASGDWRGPNYNEQFF.

The chain links TRBV11-3 to TRBJ2-1; D gene unclear. Germline V gene sequence: CDR1 SGHNT, CDR2 YENEEA. Deletions cut 2 bases from V and 3 bases from J, with 11 bases between. This CDR3 is built from 15 residues. The CDR3 reads CASSLKTSHYNEQFF. The CDR3 DNA is TGTGCCAGCAGCTTAAAGACATCTCACTACAATGAGCAGTTCTTC.

V and J are TRBV5-1 and TRBJ2-1, with TRBD1 identical over 8 bases. From germline, CDR1 is SGHRS and CDR2 YFSETQ. The trim removed 4 bases at V and 3 bases at J, leaving 6 bases unmatched. CDR3 size: 15 residues. Written as DNA, the CDR3 is TGCGCCAGCAGCATCGGACAGGGATTCTACAATGAGCAGTTCTTC. Amino acid sequence: CASSIGQGFYNEQFF. The full variable domain, rest sourced from reference TRBV5-1 and TRBJ2-1, is KAGVTQTPRYLIKTRGQQVTLSCSPISGHRSVSWYQQTPGQGLQFLFEYFSETQRNKGNFPGRFSGRQFSNSRSEMNVSTLELGDSALYLCASSIGQGFYNEQFFGPGTRLTVL.

This chain links TRBV19 with TRBJ1-4; the match to TRBD1 covers 7 bases. CDR3 length: 15 amino acids. Germline V gene sequence: CDR1 LNHDA, CDR2 SQIVND (reference sequence). Trimming removed 5 bases from V and 0 bases from J; junction bases left unmatched: 3. The CDR3 region has the DNA TGTGCCAGTAGTTTAGGGGGCGCAACTAATGAAAAACTGTTTTTT. Translation gives CASSLGGATNEKLFF. Looking up the rest from reference TRBV19 and TRBJ1-4 gives the full variable domain: DGGITQSPKYLFRKEGQNVTLSCEQNLNHDAMYWYRQDPGQGLRLIYYSQIVNDFQKGDIAEGYSVSREKKESFPLTVTSAQKNPTAFYLCASSLGGATNEKLFFGSGTQLSVL.

This chain joins TRBV7-2 and TRBJ2-7, with TRBD1 matching 8 bases. This CDR3 spans 15 amino acids. After removal of 5 bases from V and 2 bases from J, the junction contained 8 bases not matched to a gene. The V gene's germline CDR1 is SGHTA and CDR2 FQGNSA. CDR3: CASSNPGQVPYEQYF. CDR3 coding DNA: TGTGCCAGCAGCAACCCGGGACAGGTCCCCTACGAGCAGTACTTC.

The chain employs TRBV3-1 (or the pseudogene TRBV3-2) and TRBJ2-7; D is uncertain. The germline gives CDR1 LGHDT, CDR2 YNNKEL (reference sequence). V dropped 4 bases and J dropped 0 bases, with 10 bases sitting between them. The CDR3 contains 14 residues. CDR3 nucleotide sequence: TGTGCCAGCAGCCCCCGGGTCACCTCCTACGAGCAGTACGTC. This encodes CASSPRVTSYEQYV.

The CDR3 loop reads CASSQETGDYEQYV. The CDR3, as DNA: TGTGCCAGCAGCCAAGAAACAGGGGACTACGAGCAGTACGTC. V gene TRBV4-2 combines with J gene TRBJ2-7, with 7 bases aligning to TRBD1. V lost 0 bases to trimming and J lost 3 bases; unmatched junction nucleotides: 2. CDR1 and CDR2 (germline): LGHNA, YNFKEQ. This CDR3 is 14 amino acids long.

The V and J genes are TRBV6-5 and TRBJ1-5; 7 bases align to TRBD1. Looked up from germline, CDR1 is MNHEY and CDR2 is SVGAGI. The CDR3 sequence is 16 residues long. The junction had 8 bases not matched to a gene; V was cut back by 2 bases and J by 4 bases. CDR3 residues: CASSYPTGNGNQPQHF. In DNA form, the CDR3 reads TGTGCCAGCAGTTACCCGACAGGGAACGGTAATCAGCCCCAGCATTTT.

The genes are TRBV15 and TRBJ2-2; D possibly corresponds to TRBD1 (5 bases). The CDR3 is 13 amino acids. Per the germline V gene, CDR1 is LNHNV and CDR2 is YYDKDF (reference sequence). Trimming stripped 4 bases from V and 4 bases from J, with 7 bases between. The CDR3: CATSTRATGELFF. CDR3 in DNA: TGTGCCACCAGCACCAGGGCCACCGGGGAGCTGTTTTTT.

The chain is built from TRBV18 and TRBJ2-2; the D gene is possibly TRBD2 (6 bases). CDR3 size: 15 residues. Germline CDR1 KGHSH, CDR2 LQKENI. V was clipped by 8 bases and J by 2 bases, with 15 bases between them. The CDR3 loop reads CASPTLSGNTGELFF. The DNA for the CDR3 is TGTGCCAGCCCCACTCTTAGCGGTAACACCGGGGAGCTGTTTTTT.

The CDR3 spells CASSLEGGTSSGNTIYF. CDR3 coding DNA: TGTGCCAGCAGCTTAGAAGGCGGCACCAGCTCTGGAAACACCATATATTTT. J is TRBJ1-3 and V is TRBV7-6; D remains unclear. The CDR3 sequence is 17 residues long. V lost 1 base and J 0 bases, leaving 13 bases between the germline ends. CDR1 and CDR2 (germline): SGHVS, FNYEAQ.

The genes are TRBV4-2 and TRBJ2-2, with 11 nucleotides matching TRBD2. Germline loops: CDR1 LGHNA, CDR2 YNFKEQ. Trimming took 4 bases from V and 5 from J; bases not matched to a gene: 6. This CDR3 is built from 16 residues. The CDR3: CASSPTTSGGTGELFF. As DNA, the CDR3 is TGTGCCAGCAGCCCCACAACTAGCGGGGGTACCGGGGAGCTGTTTTTT.

The J gene is TRBJ1-3, the V gene TRBV11-2, with D perhaps matching TRBD1 (6 bases). Deletions cut 5 bases from V and 4 bases from J, with 27 bases between. Germline CDR1 is SGHAT and CDR2 is FQNNGV. This CDR3 is 19 amino acids long. CDR3 nucleotide sequence: TGTGCCAGCAGCCCAATAGAGGGCCTAACAGGGTTCTCGGGAAACACCATATATTTT. This codes for CASSPIEGLTGFSGNTIYF.

V gene TRBV7-7 combines with J gene TRBJ2-5, with 12 bases that match TRBD2. The V gene end was trimmed by 5 bases and the J gene end by 5 bases; junction bases not matched to a gene: 6. From germline, CDR1 is SSHAT and CDR2 FNYEAQ (reference sequence). CDR3 length: 15 residues. This CDR3 is CASSQGLAGPETQYF. The CDR3 nucleotides read TGTGCCAGCAGCCAGGGACTAGCGGGCCCGGAGACCCAGTACTTC.

This clone was recorded a few times. This chain connects TRBV3-1 (or the pseudogene TRBV3-2) to TRBJ1-1; D gene uncertain. The CDR3 length is 13 residues. Trimming left V 6 bases short and J 4 bases short, with 12 bases between. Germline CDR1 reads LGHDT; CDR2 reads YNNKEL (reference sequence). CDR3 DNA: TGTGCCAGCAGGCCAGGATTCGGCACTGAAGCTTTCTTT. Translated: CASRPGFGTEAFF.

This chain uses TRBV28 with TRBJ1-3, with unresolved D. V lost 4 bases and J lost 1, with 14 bases in between. Germline loops: CDR1 MDHEN, CDR2 SYDVKM. The CDR3 sequence is 16 residues long. Here the CDR3 DNA reads TGTGCCAGCAGTTCAAACGGGATAGGGTCTGGAAACACCATATATTTT. Its protein product is CASSSNGIGSGNTIYF.

The chain joins TRBV28 to TRBJ1-3; D unclear. This CDR3 has 14 amino acids. The V and J ends lost 2 bases and 0 bases respectively, with 5 bases between them. In germline, CDR1 is MDHEN, CDR2 SYDVKM. CDR3 in DNA: TGTGCCAGCAGTTTAGAAGCCTCTGGAAACACCATATATTTT. Translating it yields CASSLEASGNTIYF.